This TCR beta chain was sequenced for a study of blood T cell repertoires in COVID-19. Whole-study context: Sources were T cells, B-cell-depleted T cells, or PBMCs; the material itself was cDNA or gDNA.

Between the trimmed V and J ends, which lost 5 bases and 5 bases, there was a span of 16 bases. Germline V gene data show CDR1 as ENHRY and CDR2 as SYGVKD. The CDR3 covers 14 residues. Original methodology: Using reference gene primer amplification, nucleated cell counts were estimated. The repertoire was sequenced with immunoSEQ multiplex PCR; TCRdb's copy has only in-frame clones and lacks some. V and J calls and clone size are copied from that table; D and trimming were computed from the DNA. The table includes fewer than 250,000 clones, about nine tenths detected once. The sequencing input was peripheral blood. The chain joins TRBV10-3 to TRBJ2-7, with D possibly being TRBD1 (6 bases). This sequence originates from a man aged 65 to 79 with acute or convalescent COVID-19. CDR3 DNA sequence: TGTGCCATCAGTCTATCACAGGGTCAAAACGAGCAGTACTTC. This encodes CAISLSQGQNEQYF.